This record looks at one T cell receptor beta chain sequence and its context. The ends were cut back, 4 bases at V and 10 bases at J, with 10 bases in the middle. Per the germline V gene, CDR1 is SGHAT and CDR2 is FQNNGV. This CDR3 contains 11 residues. Authors' analysis steps: Nucleated cell counts were estimated from reference gene primer amplification. TCRdb keeps only in-frame clones here, not all; method: immunoSEQ multiplex PCR. For V, J and clone size, that table is used; D and trimming come from the DNA. The sample comprises about 270,000 clones, around 82% of which are singletons, and around 2.9% rests with the top ten. This sample stems from a study of blood T cell repertoires in COVID-19. Study at large: Material from acute and convalescent COVID-19 was sourced from the United States, Italy and Spain. Sources were T cells, B-cell-depleted T cells, or PBMCs; the material itself was cDNA or gDNA.

The chain links TRBV11-2 to TRBJ1-2, with no clear D. Sequencing was performed on peripheral blood. The sequence was collected from a young woman with acute or convalescent COVID-19. This CDR3 is CASSSSRVYTF. The CDR3 coding sequence is TGTGCCAGCAGCTCTAGTAGAGTCTACACCTTC.